A single sample is the source of the 26 T cell receptor beta chains below, sequenced in a study of control samples from healthy donors and cancer patients. The protocol was immunoSEQ multiplex PCR, while the TCRdb copy is restricted to in-frame clones and leaves out a portion. This sample yields 10,000 or so clones, of which approximately 90% are seen a single time; roughly 20% belongs to the top ten. The specimen sequenced was PBMCs. The origin of the receptors is a man aged 60 to 75 with colorectal cancer.

The chain joins TRBV29-1 to TRBJ1-1, with D unresolved. The CDR3 extends over 12 amino acids. Between the trimmed V and J ends, which lost 3 bases and 7 bases, there was a span of 12 bases. Per the germline V gene, CDR1 is SQVTM and CDR2 is ANQGSEA. As DNA, the CDR3 is TGCAGCGTTGAGGCGGGCGCGGGTGAAGCTTTCTTT. Protein: CSVEAGAGEAFF.

As DNA, the CDR3 is TGCGCCAGCAGCCGCGTCGCGGGTAGTGGGCAGTACTTC. This encodes CASSRVAGSGQYF. V gene TRBV4-3 combines with J gene TRBJ2-7, with a tentative D call TRBD2 (5 bases). V was trimmed by 4 bases and J by 9 bases, leaving 16 bases between them. Germline-derived CDR1 and CDR2 are LGHNA and YSLEER. The CDR3 runs 13 residues.

The chain uses TRBV4-3 and TRBJ1-2; perhaps TRBD1 as D (5 bases). Germline lookup yields CDR1 LGHNA and CDR2 YSLEER. This CDR3 region has 14 residues. V dropped 4 bases and J dropped 5 bases, with 14 bases sitting between them. In DNA form, the CDR3 reads TGCGCCAGCAGCCCCCGACAGAGTTCGTATGGCTACACCTTC. This encodes CASSPRQSSYGYTF.

The V and J genes are TRBV7-3 and TRBJ2-5; 10 bases map to TRBD1. CDR3 length: 15 residues. After removal of 5 bases from V and 4 bases from J, the junction contained 7 bases not matched to a gene. Germline CDR1 SGHTA, CDR2 FQGTGA. Here the CDR3 DNA reads TGTGCCAGCAGCCTCGCCCGGACAGGGGGAGAGACCCAGTACTTC. This sequence encodes CASSLARTGGETQYF.

This clone was recorded a few times. This chain uses TRBV30 with TRBJ1-3, with unresolved D. CDR1 and CDR2 from the germline V gene are GTSNPN and SVGIG (reference sequence). The CDR3 runs to 13 residues. V lost 1 base, J lost 5 bases, and 9 bases lay in between. CDR3 sequence: CAWSEGQRNTIYF. The CDR3 nucleotides read TGTGCCTGGAGTGAGGGCCAGAGAAACACCATATATTTT.

This clone showed up just once. The CDR3 DNA is TGCGCCAGCAGCCAAGACCGGAACACTGAAGCTTTCTTT. This encodes CASSQDRNTEAFF. The rearrangement joins TRBV4-3 to TRBJ1-1; D is unclear. The germline V gene encodes CDR1 LGHNA and CDR2 YSLEER. V lost 0 bases to trimming and J lost 1 base, with 3 bases between them. This CDR3 comprises 13 residues.

The chain recombines TRBV27 with TRBJ2-7; 7 bases are shared with TRBD1. Germline values: CDR1 MNHEY, CDR2 SMNVEV (reference sequence). V was pared by 8 bases and J by 1 base, with 2 bases of the junction left unmatched. CDR3 length: 12 amino acids. The CDR3: CASQGQSYEQYF. In nucleotides, the CDR3 is TGTGCCAGCCAGGGACAGTCCTACGAGCAGTACTTC.

The rearrangement links TRBV7-2 to TRBJ1-1; 8 bases map to TRBD1. This CDR3 region has 16 residues. V was pared by 0 bases and J by 10 bases, with 13 bases of the junction left unmatched. The germline gives CDR1 SGHTA, CDR2 FQGNSA. In DNA form, the CDR3 reads TGTGCCAGCAGCTTAGCGCCAGGGGGCGATCGGCTAGTAGCTTTCTTT. Translation gives CASSLAPGGDRLVAFF.

The CDR3 region is CALPGGETQYF. Written as DNA, the CDR3 is TGTGCCCTTCCGGGAGGGGAGACCCAGTACTTC. V usage is TRBV27 and J usage is TRBJ2-5, with 8 bases lining up with TRBD2. The CDR3 length is 11 residues. The germline V gene encodes CDR1 MNHEY and CDR2 SMNVEV (reference sequence). V was clipped by 11 bases and J by 5 bases; unmatched bases: 4.

V and J are TRBV5-1 and TRBJ1-1; TRBD1 matches 8 bases. The CDR3 consists of 13 residues. CDR1 SGHRS and CDR2 YFSETQ come from the germline V gene. V trimming: 4 bases; J trimming: 5 bases; junction bases outside the gene matches: 4. CDR3 sequence: CASSPQGGTEAFF. The CDR3 bases are TGCGCCAGCAGCCCACAGGGGGGGACTGAAGCTTTCTTT.

This chain connects TRBV2 to TRBJ2-5; 11 nucleotides match TRBD2. The J segment lost 0 bases and the V segment lost 5 bases, leaving 8 bases of the junction unmatched. Per germline, CDR1 SNHLY and CDR2 FYNNEI. The CDR3 spans 17 residues. CDR3 region: CASSKALAGAYQETQYF. CDR3 nucleotide sequence: TGTGCCAGCAGTAAGGCACTAGCGGGGGCATACCAAGAGACCCAGTACTTC.

J is TRBJ2-7 and V is TRBV30, with no clear D. With 2 bases removed from V and 2 bases from J, the gap between germline ends came to 10 bases. The germline gives CDR1 GTSNPN, CDR2 SVGIG (reference sequence). This CDR3 is 13 amino acids long. The CDR3 sequence: CAWSLKAAYEQYF. CDR3 in DNA: TGTGCCTGGAGTCTTAAGGCGGCCTACGAGCAGTACTTC. Complete variable domain (other parts from reference TRBV30 and TRBJ2-7): SQTIHQWPATLVQPVGSPLSLECTVEGTSNPNLYWYRQAAGRGLQLLFYSVGIGQISSEVPQNLSASRPQDRQFILSSKKLLLSDSGFYLCAWSLKAAYEQYFGPGTRLTVT.

The chain is built from TRBV6-5 and TRBJ1-1, with TRBD1 as a possible D gene (6 bases). The germline V gene has CDR1 MNHEY and CDR2 SVGAGI. V lost 8 bases to trimming and J lost 11 bases, with 21 bases between them. The CDR3 runs 13 residues. The CDR3 loop is CASSNDRIPNAFF. Written as DNA, the CDR3 is TGTGCCAGCTCCAACGACAGGATCCCAAATGCTTTCTTT.

The rearrangement uses TRBV28 and TRBJ2-4, with 7 bases aligning to TRBD2. Germline V CDR1 and CDR2: MDHEN, SYDVKM. V lost 7 bases, J lost 5 bases, and 14 bases stayed unmatched. The CDR3 totals 16 residues. Here the CDR3 DNA reads TGTGCCAGCACTCACCGGGGGGTGGCGGTACAAAACATTCAGTACTTC. Residues: CASTHRGVAVQNIQYF.

This clone came up a few times. The chain couples TRBV19 to TRBJ2-2; perhaps TRBD1 as D (6 bases). V lost 5 bases, J lost 5 bases, and 15 bases lay in between. Looked up from germline, CDR1 is LNHDA and CDR2 is SQIVND (reference sequence). CDR3 size: 15 residues. The CDR3 loop reads CASSSQGSTTGELFF. CDR3 bases: TGTGCCAGTAGTTCACAGGGCTCCACTACCGGGGAGCTGTTTTTT.

The CDR3 here is CASSATHSGGTDTQYF. The CDR3 DNA sequence: TGTGCCAGCAGCGCCACCCACAGTGGGGGCACAGATACGCAGTATTTT. V is TRBV11-1 and J is TRBJ2-3; no definite D call. The CDR3 length is 16 residues. CDR1 is SGHAT and CDR2 is FQDESV in the germline V gene (reference sequence). With 5 bases removed from V and 1 base from J, the gap between germline ends came to 16 bases.

The chain combines TRBV12-3 or TRBV12-4 with TRBJ1-5; D might be TRBD1 (5 bases). Trimming removed 7 bases at V and 3 bases at J, with 10 bases between. CDR3 length equals 13 residues. In nucleotides, the CDR3 is TGTGCCAGCAAAAGACAGCACAATCAGCCCCAGCATTTT. Protein: CASKRQHNQPQHF.

This chain joins TRBV5-1 and TRBJ2-5, with TRBD2 identical over 10 bases. Germline V CDR1 and CDR2: SGHRS, YFSETQ. CDR3 size: 15 residues. With 0 bases clipped from V and 5 bases from J, the junction kept 4 bases outside the gene matches. The CDR3 sequence is CASSLALAGGETQYF. The CDR3 region has the DNA TGCGCCAGCAGCTTGGCCTTAGCGGGGGGCGAGACCCAGTACTTC.

This chain links TRBV6-2 or TRBV6-3 with TRBJ2-7; 8 nucleotides line up with TRBD1. V lost 5 bases to trimming and J lost 2 bases; unmatched junction nucleotides: 5. This CDR3 comprises 14 residues. Germline V CDR1 and CDR2: MNHEY, SVGEGT. The CDR3 DNA reads TGTGCCAGCAGTCGGCCGGGACAGGCCTACGAGCAGTACTTC. Protein: CASSRPGQAYEQYF.

The rearrangement uses TRBV7-9 and TRBJ1-2; 10 bases are shared with TRBD1. From germline, CDR1 is SEHNR and CDR2 FQNEAQ (reference sequence). The length of the CDR3 is 19 residues. V shed 0 bases, J shed 4 bases, and the junction held 14 bases outside the gene matches. The CDR3 loop reads CASSLATGGGMARAYGYTF. DNA for the CDR3: TGTGCCAGCAGCTTAGCGACAGGGGGCGGAATGGCCCGGGCCTATGGCTACACCTTC.

This chain connects TRBV29-1 to TRBJ2-3, with D possibly called TRBD1 or TRBD2 (5 bases each). The CDR3 totals 17 residues. Deletions cut 3 bases from V and 5 bases from J, with 24 bases between. CDR1 SQVTM and CDR2 ANQGSEA come from the germline V gene. Here the CDR3 DNA reads TGCAGCGTTGAGATGGTCGTGGGACCGCAGGGAAGAGATACGCAGTATTTT. Translated, it gives CSVEMVVGPQGRDTQYF.

The chain carries TRBV27 and TRBJ2-1, with D maybe TRBD1 (5 bases). The CDR3 consists of 14 residues. Germline V gene sequence: CDR1 MNHEY, CDR2 SMNVEV (reference sequence). V lost 7 bases and J lost 0, with 10 bases in between. This chain's CDR3 is CASTRQSSYNEQFF. The CDR3, as DNA: TGTGCCAGCACGAGACAGAGCTCCTACAATGAGCAGTTCTTC.

J is TRBJ1-2 and V is TRBV19, with 9 nucleotides matching TRBD1. Germline CDR1 and CDR2: LNHDA and SQIVND (reference sequence). The CDR3 length is 19 residues. V trimming: 6 bases; J trimming: 2 bases; junction bases outside the gene matches: 19. CDR3 coding DNA: TGTGCCAGTAGCAGGGGGGTCCTTTTAGGGACAGGGAAGAACTATGGCTACACCTTC. Its translation: CASSRGVLLGTGKNYGYTF.

This chain links TRBV19 with TRBJ1-2; 9 bases align to TRBD1. The V segment lost 3 bases and the J segment 0 bases; nucleotides outside the gene matches: 8. Looked up from germline, CDR1 is LNHDA and CDR2 is SQIVND (reference sequence). The CDR3 has 17 residues. In nucleotides, the CDR3 is TGTGCCAGTAGTATCCACCCGGGACAGGGTGCTAACTATGGCTACACCTTC. Translation: CASSIHPGQGANYGYTF. Variable domain in full (rest from reference TRBV19 and TRBJ1-2): DGGITQSPKYLFRKEGQNVTLSCEQNLNHDAMYWYRQDPGQGLRLIYYSQIVNDFQKGDIAEGYSVSREKKESFPLTVTSAQKNPTAFYLCASSIHPGQGANYGYTFGSGTRLTVV.

The chain joins TRBV27 to TRBJ1-4; TRBD1 agrees at 7 bases. CDR1 is MNHEY and CDR2 is SMNVEV in the germline V gene (reference sequence). CDR3 length: 15 amino acids. With 5 bases clipped from V and 4 bases from J, the junction kept 7 bases outside the gene matches. As DNA, the CDR3 is TGTGCCAGCAGTACCATGACAGGGCTTAATGAAAAACTGTTTTTT. Protein: CASSTMTGLNEKLFF.

The gene calls are TRBV25-1 and TRBJ1-6, with TRBD1 matching over 8 bases. Germline CDR1 MGHDK, CDR2 SYGVNS. Losses at the gene ends were 2 bases for V and 9 bases for J; bases not matched to a gene: 9. The CDR3 runs 16 residues. The CDR3 DNA reads as TGTGCCAGCAGTGAAAATCTAGGGACAGGTTTTTCACCCCTCCACTTT. Its translation is CASSENLGTGFSPLHF.